The 31 T cell receptor beta chains below come from one sample, sequenced in a study of vaccination and CD4 T cells after COVID-19. The Oncomine TCR Beta short-read assay sequenced DNA from cultured CD4+ T cells. TCRdb re-called the PCR reads through MiXCR, storing one row per CDR3 protein. This sample has fewer than 20,000 distinct CDR3 sequences, with approximately 50% found just once. These TCRs' antigens remain unknown. As for treatment: roughly ten-day PBMC culture with coronavirus spike peptide pools or control peptides (ViraFEST assay). Sequencing was performed on CD4+ T cells from blood, cultured in vitro. The receptor set was obtained from a human donor who had recovered from COVID-19.

The rearrangement joins TRBV11-1 to TRBJ2-7; TRBD1 aligns across 7 bases. Trimming took 3 bases from V and 1 from J; bases not matched to a gene: 6. CDR3 length equals 15 residues. CDR1 and CDR2 (germline): SGHAT, FQDESV (reference sequence). CDR3 protein: CASSFSRQGSYEQYF. The CDR3 DNA reads TGTGCCAGCAGCTTTTCGAGACAGGGTTCCTACGAGCAGTACTTC. Variable domain in full (rest from reference TRBV11-1 and TRBJ2-7): EAEVAQSPRYKITEKSQAVAFWCDPISGHATLYWYRQILGQGPELLVQFQDESVVDDSQLPKDRFSAERLKGVDSTLKIQPAELGDSAMYLCASSFSRQGSYEQYFGPGTRLTVT.

Concerning this clonotype: Relative to the germline gene, one junction end is altered; a read error may explain this. This chain uses TRBV7-7 with TRBJ2-2; 11 bases are a match to TRBD1. The CDR3 runs to 15 residues. CDR1 is SSHAT and CDR2 is FNYEAQ in the germline V gene (reference sequence). The CDR3 protein is CASSPGTGGTGELFF. DNA of the CDR3: TGTGCTAGCAGCCCAGGGACAGGGGGGACCGGGGAGCTGTTTTTT.

The chain combines TRBV14 with TRBJ1-2, with D unresolved. The CDR3 has 13 residues. Trimming removed 1 base at V and 2 bases at J, with 5 bases between. Germline assignment: CDR1 SGHDN and CDR2 FVKESK. CDR3 protein: CASSQVENYGYTF. The DNA for the CDR3 is TGTGCCAGCAGCCAAGTCGAGAACTATGGCTACACCTTC.

This rearrangement joins TRBV12-3 or TRBV12-4 to TRBJ2-5; D not certain. CDR3 length: 13 residues. V was clipped by 3 bases and J by 2 bases, with 7 bases between them. This chain's CDR3 is CASSLYSQETQYF. The CDR3, as DNA: TGTGCCAGCAGTTTGTACAGTCAAGAGACCCAGTACTTC.

The chain carries TRBV21-1 and TRBJ2-1; the D call in the table, TRBD1, was not verified against the DNA. TRBV21-1 is an annotated pseudogene. The CDR3 totals 18 residues. In DNA form, the CDR3 reads TGTGCCAGCAGCCCCCTACAGGGGGAGACAGGGGAGTGGGATGAGCAGTTCTTC. As protein: CASSPLQGETGEWDEQFF.

The V call is TRBV6-1, the J call TRBJ2-1; TRBD1 aligns across 7 bases. The CDR3 is made up of 17 amino acids. Germline V gene data show CDR1 as MNHNS and CDR2 as SASEGT. J gave up 3 bases and V 3 bases, and 11 bases lay outside the gene matches. The CDR3 DNA reads TGTGCCAGCAGTGACAGGAGAACAGGGGTAGGCTACAATGAGCAGTTCTTC. As protein: CASSDRRTGVGYNEQFF.

V and J are TRBV20-1 and TRBJ2-5; 13 nucleotides agree with TRBD2. The CDR3 is 15 residues long. V dropped 2 bases and J dropped 4; count of bases not matched to a gene: 4. Germline V gene lookup returns CDR1 DFQATT and CDR2 SNEGSKA (reference sequence). The CDR3 DNA reads as TGCAGTGCTAGACCTGGACTAGCGGGAGTAGAGACCCAGTACTTC. This sequence encodes CSARPGLAGVETQYF.

This clonotype appeared a single time. The rearrangement uses TRBV6-1 and TRBJ2-3; the D gene is possibly TRBD1 (5 bases). The V gene's germline CDR1 is MNHNS and CDR2 SASEGT. The CDR3 is 17 residues long. V was shortened by 7 bases and J by 2 bases, with 22 bases between the two germline ends. The CDR3 loop reads CASKYLSRTRNTDTQYF. The CDR3 nucleotides are TGTGCCAGCAAGTATCTATCGAGGACAAGGAACACAGATACGCAGTATTTT.

The chain joins TRBV5-1 to TRBJ2-1, with D maybe TRBD1 (5 bases). The ends were cut back, 4 bases at V and 5 bases at J, with 13 bases in the middle. This CDR3 is 14 amino acids long. CDR1 is SGHRS, CDR2 YFSETQ, per germline. CDR3 sequence reads: CASSPPRVNNEQFF. Written as DNA, the CDR3 is TGCGCCAGCAGCCCCCCCAGGGTCAACAATGAGCAGTTCTTC.

This clonotype was counted only a few times. The genes are TRBV7-6 and TRBJ2-3; D gene ambiguous. The CDR3 runs 14 residues. Germline lookup yields CDR1 SGHVS and CDR2 FNYEAQ. The V end was cut by 5 bases, the J end by 0 bases, with 9 bases between. The CDR3: CASSVTASTDTQYF. The CDR3 DNA sequence: TGTGCCAGCAGCGTCACAGCTAGCACAGATACGCAGTATTTT.

This clonotype was counted only a few times. The rearrangement joins TRBV20-1 to TRBJ2-7; D remains ambiguous. Trimming removed 1 base from V and 5 bases from J, with 12 bases in between. From germline, CDR1 is DFQATT and CDR2 SNEGSKA (reference sequence). CDR3 size: 13 residues. CDR3 nucleotides: TGCAGTGCTAGAGTGCACAGATTAGACGAGCAGTACTTC. Its protein product is CSARVHRLDEQYF.

This chain connects TRBV6-1 to TRBJ2-7; 9 bases are shared with TRBD1. The CDR3 runs 14 residues. V trimming: 5 bases; J trimming: 3 bases; junction bases outside the gene matches: 5. CDR1 and CDR2 (germline): MNHNS, SASEGT. CDR3: CASSPRDRDYEQYF. The CDR3, as DNA: TGTGCCAGCAGTCCCCGGGACAGGGACTACGAGCAGTACTTC.

This clonotype was observed a few times. This chain joins TRBV6-1 and TRBJ1-1, with D possibly being TRBD1 (6 bases). The CDR3 sequence is 13 residues long. The germline V gene encodes CDR1 MNHNS and CDR2 SASEGT. V was cut by 6 bases and J by 11 bases, with 19 bases left in between. The CDR3 sequence is CASSTNRAPWAFF. Written as DNA, the CDR3 is TGTGCCAGCAGCACCAACAGGGCCCCCTGGGCTTTCTTT.

This sequence joins TRBV2 and TRBJ2-7; D possibly corresponds to TRBD1 (5 bases). The CDR3 consists of 16 residues. Trimming stripped 1 base from V and 7 bases from J, with 20 bases between. The V gene's germline CDR1 is SNHLY and CDR2 FYNNEI. Here the CDR3 DNA reads TGTGCCAGCAGTGAAGACGGTCCAGGGAAAAGGTGGGAGCAGTACTTC. It encodes CASSEDGPGKRWEQYF.

The chain carries TRBV7-9 and TRBJ1-1; 7 positions match TRBD1. After removal of 0 bases from V and 3 bases from J, the junction contained 7 bases not matched to a gene. The CDR3 contains 16 residues. Germline CDR1 reads SEHNR; CDR2 reads FQNEAQ (reference sequence). The chain's CDR3 is CASSLAGARGDTEAFF. The CDR3 DNA follows: TGTGCCAGCAGCTTAGCGGGGGCCAGGGGGGACACTGAAGCTTTCTTT. Supplemented by reference TRBV7-9 and TRBJ1-1, the full variable domain reads DTGVSQNPRHKITKRGQNVTFRCDPISEHNRLYWYRQTLGQGPEFLTYFQNEAQLEKSRLLSDRFSAERPKGSFSTLEIQRTEQGDSAMYLCASSLAGARGDTEAFFGQGTRLTVV.

This clonotype was seen a few times. J is TRBJ2-2 and V is TRBV20-1; D is possibly TRBD1 or TRBD2 (5 bases each). Trimming left V 0 bases short and J 6 bases short, with 14 bases between. Germline V gene data show CDR1 as DFQATT and CDR2 as SNEGSKA (reference sequence). This CDR3 spans 15 amino acids. The CDR3, as DNA: TGCAGTGCTAGAGATAGGAGGTTAGGGGCCGGGGAGCTGTTTTTT. It codes for CSARDRRLGAGELFF.

A few counts support this clonotype. The V and J genes are TRBV7-2 and TRBJ1-1; D uncertain. The CDR3 runs to 15 residues. Germline CDR1 SGHTA, CDR2 FQGNSA. V lost 4 bases and J 0 bases, leaving 12 bases between the germline ends. In DNA, the CDR3 is TGTGCCAGCAGCTCTCGACCGACTATGAACACTGAAGCTTTCTTT. Residues: CASSSRPTMNTEAFF.

The rearrangement joins TRBV20-1 to TRBJ1-1; maybe TRBD1 (5 bases). The CDR3 sequence is 19 residues long. The V gene lost 2 bases and the J gene lost 1 base, with 26 bases spanning the gap. CDR1 and CDR2 (germline): DFQATT, SNEGSKA (reference sequence). CDR3 DNA: TGCAGTGCTAGACTAAGGTACCGGGGGGTGCCCTTGGGGAACACTGAAGCTTTCTTT. This gives the protein CSARLRYRGVPLGNTEAFF.

This clonotype was detected a few times. The chain links TRBV28 to TRBJ2-5; no firm D call. Germline values: CDR1 MDHEN, CDR2 SYDVKM. The CDR3 sequence is 16 residues long. The V end was cut by 1 base, the J end by 5 bases, with 17 bases between. The CDR3 is CASSLLGSQWKETQYF. The CDR3 region has the DNA TGTGCCAGCAGTTTATTAGGCTCTCAATGGAAGGAGACCCAGTACTTC.

Comment on this clonotype: Sequence at one end of the junction differs from germline and may be a read error. The V and J genes are TRBV28 and TRBJ1-1; no reliable D call. The CDR3 runs to 15 residues. Looked up from germline, CDR1 is MDHEN and CDR2 is SYDVKM. CDR3 DNA: TGTGCCAGCAGTTTATTGCGGGGATTGAACACTGAAGCTTTCTTC. It is translated as CASSLLRGLNTEAFF. Together with reference TRBV28 and TRBJ1-1, the CDR3 gives the full variable domain: DVKVTQSSRYLVKRTGEKVFLECVQDMDHENMFWYRQDPGLGLRLIYFSYDVKMKEKGDIPEGYSVSREKKERFSLILESASTNQTSMYLCASSLLRGLNTEAFFGQGTRLTVV.

The V gene is TRBV19, the J gene TRBJ2-7, with a possible D match to TRBD2 (6 bases). Trimming removed 5 bases from V and 6 bases from J, with 17 bases in between. The germline V gene encodes CDR1 LNHDA and CDR2 SQIVND (reference sequence). This CDR3 is 14 amino acids long. The CDR3, as DNA: TGTGCCAGTAGTGCGCGGATGGTGGGGGGCGAGCAGTACTTC. It encodes CASSARMVGGEQYF.

The chain links TRBV7-2 to TRBJ1-1; 8 positions match TRBD1. The germline V gene encodes CDR1 SGHTA and CDR2 FQGNSA. This CDR3 spans 15 amino acids. The V and J ends lost 5 bases and 4 bases, in that order; junction bases with no gene match: 9. CDR3 region: CASSLAGGAGTEAFF. For the CDR3, the DNA is TGTGCCAGCAGCCTCGCAGGGGGCGCAGGCACTGAAGCTTTCTTT.

The chain couples TRBV5-4 to TRBJ1-5; 7 bases are a match to TRBD1. The germline V gene encodes CDR1 SGHNT and CDR2 YYREEE (reference sequence). V lost 5 bases to trimming and J lost 0 bases; unmatched junction nucleotides: 5. The CDR3 is 15 amino acids. The CDR3 sequence is CASSYTGVSNQPQHF. The CDR3 nucleotides read TGTGCCAGCAGTTATACAGGGGTTAGCAATCAGCCCCAGCATTTT.

J is TRBJ2-7 and V is TRBV28, with 8 bases fitting TRBD1. J was trimmed by 6 bases and V by 6 bases; bases with no gene match: 7. Germline V CDR1 and CDR2: MDHEN, SYDVKM. This CDR3 region has 13 residues. In DNA form, the CDR3 reads TGTGCCAGCAGCAACCCACAGGGGGTCGAGCAGTACTTC. As protein: CASSNPQGVEQYF.

This chain links TRBV6-1 with TRBJ1-1; the match to TRBD1 covers 10 bases. Trimming cost V 5 bases and J 6 bases; bases outside gene matches: 9. This CDR3 is 15 amino acids long. The germline V gene has CDR1 MNHNS and CDR2 SASEGT. The CDR3 protein is CASSPDRGRFAEAFF. DNA of the CDR3: TGTGCCAGCAGTCCCGACAGGGGGCGGTTCGCTGAAGCTTTCTTT.

CDR3 nucleotide sequence: TGTGCCAGCAGTCTGTCTAGGTACACTGAAGCTTTCTTT. This codes for CASSLSRYTEAFF. The V gene is TRBV27, the J gene TRBJ1-1; D is uncertain. CDR3 length: 13 residues. Germline CDR1 is MNHEY and CDR2 is SMNVEV (reference sequence). V dropped 5 bases and J dropped 3 bases, with 10 bases sitting between them.

The chain joins TRBV7-2 to TRBJ1-5; D ambiguous. This CDR3 has 16 residues. Trimming removed 0 bases at V and 7 bases at J, with 16 bases between. CDR1 and CDR2 (germline): SGHTA, FQGNSA. The CDR3 bases are TGTGCCAGCAGCTTAGCGGTTTCGTTAGGCGGCCAGCCCCAGCATTTT. This encodes CASSLAVSLGGQPQHF. Full variable domain (remainder filled in from reference TRBV7-2 and TRBJ1-5): GAGVSQSPSNKVTEKGKDVELRCDPISGHTALYWYRQSLGQGLEFLIYFQGNSAPDKSGLPSDRFSAERTGGSVSTLTIQRTQQEDSAVYLCASSLAVSLGGQPQHFGDGTRLSIL.

The chain combines TRBV7-8 with TRBJ1-2, with D unresolved. Trimming left V 5 bases short and J 2 bases short, with 15 bases between. This CDR3 contains 15 residues. Germline lookup yields CDR1 SGHVS and CDR2 FQNEAQ. CDR3 DNA: TGTGCCAGCAGCATCCGGACGGTTTCAAACTATGGCTACACCTTC. This encodes CASSIRTVSNYGYTF. Supplemented by reference TRBV7-8 and TRBJ1-2, the full variable domain reads GAGVSQSPRYKVAKRGQDVALRCDPISGHVSLFWYQQALGQGPEFLTYFQNEAQLDKSGLPSDRFFAERPEGSVSTLKIQRTQQEDSAVYLCASSIRTVSNYGYTFGSGTRLTVV.

This chain joins TRBV7-2 and TRBJ1-1, with TRBD1 as a possible D gene (6 bases). Looked up from germline, CDR1 is SGHTA and CDR2 is FQGNSA. Trimming took off 3 bases at V and 7 bases at J, with 12 bases between the two ends. This CDR3 has 13 amino acids. The CDR3 sequence: CASSLGGRVEAFF. In nucleotides, the CDR3 is TGTGCCAGCAGCTTGGGGGGCAGGGTTGAAGCTTTCTTT.

The chain has TRBV7-6 and TRBJ1-4; possibly TRBD1 for D (6 bases). V lost 8 bases, J lost 12 bases, and 13 bases lay in between. The CDR3 extends over 11 amino acids. Germline V CDR1 and CDR2: SGHVS, FNYEAQ. The DNA for the CDR3 is TGTGCCAGCGGCGACGGGACACAACTGTTTTTT. It is translated as CASGDGTQLFF.

This clonotype was counted only a few times. The V and J genes are TRBV20-1 and TRBJ1-4, with D maybe TRBD1 (5 bases). CDR1 DFQATT and CDR2 SNEGSKA come from the germline V gene (reference sequence). The CDR3 length is 14 residues. V lost 2 bases to trimming and J lost 10 bases, with 17 bases between them. For the CDR3, the DNA is TGCAGTGCTAGAAACGCCGGGGCCGGAGGAAAACTGTTTTTT. Its translation is CSARNAGAGGKLFF.